This passage covers 21 T cell receptor beta chains from one sample sequenced in a study of T cells in Graves' hyperthyroidism and ophthalmopathy. From RNA transcripts, TCR beta CDR3 regions were amplified. Primed by the HTBI set, a first-round RT-PCR was run on the TCR CDR3. One entry per CDR3 protein, called by TCRdb with MiXCR from the multiplex PCR reads. The sample yields about half a million distinct CDR3 sequences, more than 15% seen once. The sequenced sample consisted of blood. The receptors stem from a woman aged 25 to 45 with Graves' ophthalmopathy.

To note about this clonotype: This may stem from a read error, because a much larger clone lies one nucleotide away. The chain combines TRBV6-9 with TRBJ2-7, with TRBD2 as a possible D gene (5 bases). This CDR3 comprises 14 residues. CDR1 is MNHGY, CDR2 SVAAGI, per germline. The DNA of the CDR3 is TGTGCCAGCAGTTCCGAGAGAGGGCCCTACGAGCAGCACTTC. It specifies CASSSERGPYEQHF.

The chain uses TRBV10-3 and TRBJ2-7; tentatively, D is TRBD2 (6 bases). The CDR3 sequence is 14 residues long. The V gene lost 3 bases and the J gene lost 5 bases, with 14 bases spanning the gap. Germline values: CDR1 ENHRY, CDR2 SYGVKD. This CDR3 reads CAISDPFTSHEQYF. The CDR3 DNA follows: TGTGCCATCAGTGATCCCTTTACTAGCCACGAGCAGTACTTC.

The sample holds a few counts of this clonotype. The genes are TRBV19 and TRBJ1-1, with a tentative D call TRBD1 (5 bases). The germline V and J ends were trimmed by 6 bases and 0 bases, with 14 bases remaining between them. Germline V lookup: CDR1 LNHDA, CDR2 SQIVND (reference sequence). The CDR3 is made up of 15 amino acids. The CDR3 spells CASSPSGLLNTEAFF. CDR3 bases: TGTGCCAGTAGCCCCTCAGGGTTGCTGAACACTGAAGCTTTCTTT.

This clonotype was picked up a small number of times. This sequence joins TRBV5-5 and TRBJ2-1; 7 bases align to TRBD2. The germline V gene encodes CDR1 SGHKS and CDR2 YYEKEE (reference sequence). The CDR3 has 20 residues. V was pared by 0 bases and J by 2 bases, with 17 bases of the junction left unmatched. The CDR3 DNA sequence: TGTGCCAGCAGCTTGGATTCGGCTAGCGGACCAACTTATACCTACAATGAGCAGTTCTTC. Amino acid sequence: CASSLDSASGPTYTYNEQFF.

A remark on this clonotype: A single base separates this from a much larger clone, so it may be a read error. J is TRBJ2-3 and V is TRBV27, with D tentatively TRBD2 (6 bases). Germline values: CDR1 MNHEY, CDR2 SMNVEV (reference sequence). CDR3 size: 14 residues. The CDR3 coding sequence is TGTGCCGGCAGTTTAATAGCGGGCACAGATACGCAGTATTTT. Encoded protein: CAGSLIAGTDTQYF.

This chain uses TRBV6-2 or TRBV6-3 with TRBJ2-1; D is tentatively TRBD1 or TRBD2 (5 bases each). The V gene lost 4 bases and the J gene lost 5 bases, with 15 bases spanning the gap. This CDR3 is built from 15 residues. The V gene's germline CDR1 is MNHEY and CDR2 SVGEGT. CDR3 amino acids: CASSSPGTWDNEQFF. CDR3 DNA sequence: TGTGCCAGCAGTTCTCCCGGGACCTGGGACAATGAGCAGTTCTTC.

About this clonotype itself: At one end the junction does not follow the germline gene, possibly because of a read error. The V gene is TRBV7-2, the J gene TRBJ1-5; 11 bases fit TRBD1. The CDR3 runs 15 residues. The V gene's germline CDR1 is SGHTA and CDR2 FQGNSA. The CDR3 region is CASSPWTGGNEPQHF. Written as DNA, the CDR3 is TGTGCCAGCAGCCCATGGACAGGGGGCAATGAGCCCCAGCATTTT.

The chain combines TRBV3-1 with TRBJ2-7; D is ambiguous. Between the trimmed V and J ends, which lost 0 bases and 0 bases, there was a span of 12 bases. Germline lookup yields CDR1 LGHDT and CDR2 YNNKEL (reference sequence). The CDR3 runs 16 residues. CDR3 sequence: CASSQDVAYSSYEQYF. For the CDR3, the DNA is TGTGCCAGCAGCCAAGACGTAGCTTATAGCTCCTACGAGCAGTACTTC.

The chain uses TRBV9 and TRBJ1-1; D uncertain. This CDR3 comprises 14 residues. Germline assignment: CDR1 SGDLS and CDR2 YYNGEE. Trimming left V 0 bases short and J 3 bases short, with 9 bases between. CDR3 loop: CASSVDPAYTEAFF. The CDR3 DNA sequence: TGTGCCAGCAGCGTAGATCCGGCGTACACTGAAGCTTTCTTT.

This clonotype was observed many times. This chain uses TRBV6-2 or TRBV6-3 with TRBJ1-2, with 10 bases fitting TRBD1. CDR1 and CDR2 (germline): MNHEY, SVGEGT. The CDR3 is made up of 16 amino acids. V shed 6 bases, J shed 4 bases, and the junction held 11 bases outside the gene matches. CDR3: CASSSPRTGGAYGYTF. The CDR3 nucleotides read TGTGCCAGCAGCTCCCCCCGGACAGGGGGAGCCTATGGCTACACCTTC.

The CDR3 DNA sequence: TGTGCCAGCAGTTTACAATACGAGCAGTACTTC. Amino acids: CASSLQYEQYF. V usage is TRBV28 and J usage is TRBJ2-7, with unresolved D. This CDR3 spans 11 amino acids. In germline, CDR1 is MDHEN, CDR2 SYDVKM. V lost 2 bases and J lost 4, with 3 bases in between. Drawing the rest from reference TRBV28 and TRBJ2-7, the complete variable domain is DVKVTQSSRYLVKRTGEKVFLECVQDMDHENMFWYRQDPGLGLRLIYFSYDVKMKEKGDIPEGYSVSREKKERFSLILESASTNQTSMYLCASSLQYEQYFGPGTRLTVT.

This clonotype was picked up many times. The chain recombines TRBV7-8 with TRBJ2-1; 14 positions agree with TRBD2. The CDR3 is made up of 15 amino acids. V lost 4 bases and J lost 6; bases outside the gene matches: 2. The germline gives CDR1 SGHVS, CDR2 FQNEAQ. The CDR3 nucleotides are TGTGCCAGCAGCTCGACTAGCGGGAGGGCCAATGAGCAGTTCTTC. Encoded protein: CASSSTSGRANEQFF.

This clonotype was detected only a few times. The chain links TRBV12-3 or TRBV12-4 to TRBJ2-1; 7 nucleotides align to TRBD2. V was pared by 5 bases and J by 0 bases, with 4 bases of the junction left unmatched. This CDR3 contains 15 residues. The CDR3 reads CASSKSGTSYNEQFF. In DNA, the CDR3 is TGTGCCAGCAGTAAAAGCGGGACCTCCTACAATGAGCAGTTCTTC.

This clonotype was counted a few times. This sequence joins TRBV6-5 and TRBJ1-5; 12 bases are shared with TRBD1. J gave up 6 bases and V 0 bases, and 3 bases lay outside the gene matches. Germline V gene sequence: CDR1 MNHEY, CDR2 SVGAGI. The CDR3 sequence is 16 residues long. The CDR3 DNA sequence: TGTGCCAGCAGTTACTCCGGGACAGGGGGCGGTCAGCCCCAGCATTTT. This sequence encodes CASSYSGTGGGQPQHF.

This clonotype has at least ten counts. The chain recombines TRBV30 with TRBJ2-7, with 7 bases fitting TRBD2. The germline V gene encodes CDR1 GTSNPN and CDR2 SVGIG (reference sequence). The ends lost 5 bases at V and 4 bases at J; junction bases unmatched: 2. The CDR3 consists of 11 residues. The CDR3 loop reads CAWAGGYEQYF. CDR3 sequence (DNA): TGTGCCTGGGCCGGGGGGTACGAGCAGTACTTC.

This clonotype was seen only a few times. The chain joins TRBV10-1 to TRBJ1-2; no firm D call. The CDR3 runs to 14 residues. Looked up from germline, CDR1 is WNHNN and CDR2 is SYGVQD (reference sequence). V was clipped by 0 bases and J by 4 bases, with 9 bases between them. Written as DNA, the CDR3 is TGCGCCAGCAGTGAGTCGGGAGGAGCCTATGGCTACACCTTC. Translated: CASSESGGAYGYTF.

This clonotype was seen only a few times. The chain recombines TRBV27 with TRBJ2-7; D remains unclear. Trimming removed 1 base at V and 5 bases at J, with 9 bases between. Germline V gene data show CDR1 as MNHEY and CDR2 as SMNVEV (reference sequence). This CDR3 is 13 amino acids long. The CDR3 sequence is CASSLYPPHEQYF. CDR3 sequence (DNA): TGTGCCAGCAGTTTATACCCCCCCCACGAGCAGTACTTC.

Concerning this clonotype: This clone may be a read error of a much larger clone one base away. V usage is TRBV5-1 and J usage is TRBJ2-1; D perhaps matches TRBD1 (6 bases). The germline gives CDR1 SGHRS, CDR2 YFSETQ. The CDR3 covers 15 residues. CDR3 sequence (DNA): TGTGCCAACAGCTTTGCACAGGGCACCTACAATGAGCAGTTCTTC. Protein sequence: CANSFAQGTYNEQFF.

This clonotype has a handful of counts. The genes are TRBV5-1 and TRBJ2-7; the D gene is possibly TRBD1 (5 bases). Germline CDR1 reads SGHRS; CDR2 reads YFSETQ. Trimming shortened V by 7 bases and J by 0 bases, and 8 bases separated the two germline ends. The CDR3 length is 12 residues. This CDR3 reads CASSGHSYEQYF. The DNA for the CDR3 is TGCGCCAGCTCCGGACACTCCTACGAGCAGTACTTC.

This clonotype appeared many times. V is TRBV28 and J is TRBJ2-7, with D uncertain. The CDR3 runs 13 residues. Germline V gene sequence: CDR1 MDHEN, CDR2 SYDVKM. V was pared by 6 bases and J by 2 bases, with 11 bases between. This CDR3 reads CASSPMVTYEQYF. As DNA, the CDR3 is TGTGCCAGCAGCCCAATGGTCACCTACGAGCAGTACTTC.

CDR3 loop: CSARPGFAYNEQFF. CDR3 DNA: TGCAGTGCTCGACCGGGATTCGCCTACAATGAGCAGTTCTTC. This chain uses TRBV20-1 with TRBJ2-1; tentative D call: TRBD2 (5 bases). The CDR3 runs 14 residues. Germline-derived CDR1 and CDR2 are DFQATT and SNEGSKA (reference sequence). Deletions cut 5 bases from V and 2 bases from J, with 13 bases between.